These 24 T cell receptor beta chains originate from one sample sequenced in a study of cytomegalovirus exposure and HLA in healthy donors. Amplification used 60 Vbeta primers and 13 Jbeta primers. Profiling relied on immunoSEQ multiplex PCR, and the TCRdb table lists in-frame clones only, not all of them. Its clone listing holds approximately 38,000 clones. The sample was PBMCs. The receptors were gathered from a man aged 25 to 45 in good health and CMV-seronegative.

The chain carries TRBV29-1 and TRBJ1-1; D gene unclear. This CDR3 comprises 11 residues. Germline V gives CDR1 SQVTM, CDR2 ANQGSEA. Trimming removed 5 bases from V and 1 base from J, with 5 bases in between. The CDR3 loop is CSVSGNTEAFF. The CDR3 coding sequence is TGCAGCGTTTCCGGGAACACTGAAGCTTTCTTT.

This chain joins TRBV15 and TRBJ2-1, with 7 bases fitting TRBD2. Germline trimming cut 1 base from V and 2 bases from J; bases unmatched to any gene: 2. This CDR3 is built from 15 residues. Germline CDR1 reads LNHNV; CDR2 reads YYDKDF (reference sequence). This CDR3 reads CATSRGREAYNEQFF. In DNA, the CDR3 is TGTGCCACCAGCAGAGGTCGGGAGGCCTACAATGAGCAGTTCTTC.

The rearrangement uses TRBV4-1 and TRBJ2-1, with 10 bases fitting TRBD2. This CDR3 has 16 amino acids. Germline V gives CDR1 MGHRA, CDR2 YSYEKL. With 4 bases clipped from V and 5 bases from J, the junction kept 8 bases outside the gene matches. This chain's CDR3 is CASSRSGTSENNEQFF. CDR3 coding DNA: TGCGCCAGCAGCCGATCGGGGACTAGCGAAAACAATGAGCAGTTCTTC.

The genes are TRBV30 and TRBJ2-1; 9 nucleotides match TRBD1. The germline gives CDR1 GTSNPN, CDR2 SVGIG (reference sequence). Trimming cost V 3 bases and J 3 bases; bases outside gene matches: 0. The CDR3 has 13 residues. CDR3 amino acids: CAWRDRGYNEQFF. In DNA, the CDR3 is TGTGCCTGGAGGGACAGGGGCTACAATGAGCAGTTCTTC.

The J gene is TRBJ2-7, the V gene TRBV5-4; possible D gene TRBD2, 5 bases. Looked up from germline, CDR1 is SGHNT and CDR2 is YYREEE (reference sequence). The germline V and J ends were trimmed by 4 bases and 7 bases, with 15 bases remaining between them. The CDR3 loop spans 13 amino acids. The CDR3 reads CASSQKASPEQYF. The CDR3 DNA reads TGTGCCAGCAGCCAGAAGGCTAGCCCAGAGCAGTACTTC.

The rearrangement joins TRBV6-1 to TRBJ1-6, with TRBD1 as a possible D gene (6 bases). V shed 4 bases and J shed 8 bases, with 18 bases lying between them. This CDR3 has 16 amino acids. The germline gives CDR1 MNHNS, CDR2 SASEGT. The CDR3 nucleotides read TGTGCCAGCAGTGTTATCAGGGGCCGAGGCGATTCACCCCTCCACTTT. Its translation: CASSVIRGRGDSPLHF.

This sequence joins TRBV30 and TRBJ1-2; 8 nucleotides agree with TRBD1. J was trimmed by 5 bases and V by 5 bases; bases with no gene match: 4. CDR1 and CDR2 from the germline V gene are GTSNPN and SVGIG (reference sequence). This CDR3 region has 12 residues. The CDR3 DNA reads TGTGCCTGGGGCGGGACAGGTTATGGCTACACCTTC. Its protein product is CAWGGTGYGYTF.

The chain employs TRBV6-1 and TRBJ1-5, with 8 bases matching TRBD1. The CDR3 covers 16 residues. The J segment lost 4 bases and the V segment lost 1 base, leaving 6 bases of the junction unmatched. In germline, CDR1 is MNHNS, CDR2 SASEGT. Here the CDR3 reads CASSEVRTGTNQPQHF. In DNA form, the CDR3 reads TGTGCCAGCAGTGAAGTAAGGACAGGGACAAATCAGCCCCAGCATTTT.

The chain couples TRBV30 to TRBJ2-1; TRBD2 agrees at 7 bases. The CDR3 length is 16 residues. Trimming cost V 0 bases and J 0 bases; bases outside gene matches: 5. Per the germline V gene, CDR1 is GTSNPN and CDR2 is SVGIG (reference sequence). CDR3 in DNA: TGTGCCTGGAGTGTGGCTAGCGGAAGCTCCTACAATGAGCAGTTCTTC. Encoded protein: CAWSVASGSSYNEQFF.

V and J are TRBV18 and TRBJ2-4, with TRBD1 matching 7 bases. V lost 0 bases and J lost 9; bases outside the gene matches: 5. Germline values: CDR1 KGHSH, CDR2 LQKENI. The CDR3 sequence is 14 residues long. The CDR3 spells CASSPPRDSSIQYF. The CDR3 DNA sequence: TGTGCCAGCTCACCACCCCGGGACAGTAGCATTCAGTACTTC.

The chain joins TRBV7-2 to TRBJ2-2; perhaps TRBD2 as D (6 bases). From germline, CDR1 is SGHTA and CDR2 FQGNSA. V lost 6 bases to trimming and J lost 3 bases, with 14 bases between them. CDR3 length equals 15 residues. In DNA, the CDR3 is TGTGCCAGCAGGGAGAGGGGACTTTACACCGGGGAGCTGTTTTTT. Protein product: CASRERGLYTGELFF.

The CDR3 bases are TGTGCCTGGAGTCCTACAGGGTACACTGAAGCTTTCTTT. It encodes CAWSPTGYTEAFF. This chain links TRBV30 with TRBJ1-1; TRBD1 might be the D (6 bases). V lost 2 bases and J lost 3, with 10 bases in between. This CDR3 spans 13 amino acids. CDR1 is GTSNPN, CDR2 SVGIG, per germline (reference sequence).

This chain joins TRBV11-2 and TRBJ2-3; D ambiguous. The length of the CDR3 is 15 residues. Germline values: CDR1 SGHAT, CDR2 FQNNGV. The V gene lost 3 bases and the J gene lost 0 bases, with 10 bases spanning the gap. The CDR3 nucleotides are TGTGCCAGCAGCTTCCACAGCCTTAGCACAGATACGCAGTATTTT. This sequence encodes CASSFHSLSTDTQYF.

The chain combines TRBV18 with TRBJ1-6; D is unresolved. The germline V gene has CDR1 KGHSH and CDR2 LQKENI. The V end lost 0 bases, the J end lost 8 bases, and 17 bases lay between the germline ends. The CDR3 loop spans 17 amino acids. The CDR3 reads CASSPPERTPGHSPLHF. The CDR3 nucleotides read TGTGCCAGCTCACCACCGGAGCGGACCCCTGGGCATTCACCCCTCCACTTT. The full variable domain, completed using reference TRBV18 and TRBJ1-6, is NAGVMQNPRHLVRRRGQEARLRCSPMKGHSHVYWYRQLPEEGLKFMVYLQKENIIDESGMPKERFSAEFPKEGPSILRIQQVVRGDSAAYFCASSPPERTPGHSPLHFGNGTRLTVT.

This chain connects TRBV29-1 to TRBJ2-2; weak D call: TRBD1 (5 bases). Germline V gene lookup returns CDR1 SQVTM and CDR2 ANQGSEA. V was trimmed by 6 bases and J by 4 bases, leaving 6 bases between them. The length of the CDR3 is 11 residues. CDR3 loop: CSVGVTGELFF. The DNA of the CDR3 is TGCAGCGTAGGGGTCACCGGGGAGCTGTTTTTT.

The chain carries TRBV6-5 and TRBJ2-1; 8 positions match TRBD2. The CDR3 is made up of 16 amino acids. Trimming cost V 3 bases and J 1 base; bases outside gene matches: 5. The V gene's germline CDR1 is MNHEY and CDR2 SVGAGI. The CDR3 bases are TGTGCCAGCAGTTATAGTACTAGCGGATCCTACAATGAGCAGTTCTTC. The encoded protein is CASSYSTSGSYNEQFF.

V is TRBV4-3 and J is TRBJ2-3; D may be TRBD2 (5 bases). V lost 0 bases and J lost 3, with 13 bases in between. This CDR3 has 16 amino acids. The germline V gene encodes CDR1 LGHNA and CDR2 YSLEER. CDR3 bases: TGCGCCAGCAGCCAAGATAAGGGAGTCAGGACAGATACGCAGTATTTT. This translates into CASSQDKGVRTDTQYF.

The gene calls are TRBV6-5 and TRBJ2-5; TRBD2 agrees at 9 bases. The V gene end was trimmed by 6 bases and the J gene end by 1 base; junction bases not matched to a gene: 6. CDR1 MNHEY and CDR2 SVGAGI come from the germline V gene. The length of the CDR3 is 15 residues. The CDR3 spells CASRLSGSGQETQYF. The DNA for the CDR3 is TGTGCCAGCAGACTTAGCGGGAGTGGCCAAGAGACCCAGTACTTC.

The genes are TRBV25-1 and TRBJ1-6, with 7 bases fitting TRBD1. The CDR3 extends over 15 amino acids. Germline V lookup: CDR1 MGHDK, CDR2 SYGVNS. Trimming at V came to 5 bases and at J to 4 bases, leaving 5 bases not matched to a gene. CDR3 DNA: TGTGCCAGCAGTATAGCAGGGGGGTATAATTCACCCCTCCACTTT. The encoded protein is CASSIAGGYNSPLHF.

The V call is TRBV19, the J call TRBJ1-5, with 10 bases identical to TRBD1. There are 16 residues in the CDR3. V lost 4 bases to trimming and J lost 6 bases; unmatched junction nucleotides: 9. Looked up from germline, CDR1 is LNHDA and CDR2 is SQIVND (reference sequence). The CDR3 DNA sequence: TGTGCCAGTAGTACCCCCGGGACAGGGGCGGGTCAGCCCCAGCATTTT. This translates into CASSTPGTGAGQPQHF. The entire variable domain, with the rest obtained from reference TRBV19 and TRBJ1-5, is as follows: DGGITQSPKYLFRKEGQNVTLSCEQNLNHDAMYWYRQDPGQGLRLIYYSQIVNDFQKGDIAEGYSVSREKKESFPLTVTSAQKNPTAFYLCASSTPGTGAGQPQHFGDGTRLSIL.

This chain uses TRBV13 with TRBJ1-2; 7 nucleotides align to TRBD1. The CDR3 covers 15 residues. V was clipped by 5 bases and J by 5 bases; unmatched bases: 11. CDR1 and CDR2 from the germline V gene are PRHDT and FYEKMQ (reference sequence). CDR3 sequence (DNA): TGTGCCAGCAGCCCGACAGGGCTTGCAGGGTATGGCTACACCTTC. It is translated as CASSPTGLAGYGYTF.

The chain carries TRBV9 and TRBJ2-7; tentative D call: TRBD2 (5 bases). The V and J ends lost 0 bases and 2 bases respectively, with 9 bases between them. The CDR3 has 14 amino acids. Germline CDR1 and CDR2: SGDLS and YYNGEE. In nucleotides, the CDR3 is TGTGCCAGCAGCGTAGCCGAGGGCCCCTACGAGCAGTACTTC. Protein sequence: CASSVAEGPYEQYF.

The V gene is TRBV19, the J gene TRBJ1-2; 8 positions match TRBD1. V shed 7 bases, J shed 8 bases, and the junction held 21 bases outside the gene matches. Germline loops: CDR1 LNHDA, CDR2 SQIVND (reference sequence). The CDR3 spans 17 residues. Written as DNA, the CDR3 is TGTGCCAGTACCCCTAGGATACAGCGACAGGGGCATCGCGGCTACACCTTC. Translation gives CASTPRIQRQGHRGYTF.

The genes are TRBV15 and TRBJ1-4, with 9 bases matching TRBD1. CDR1 is LNHNV and CDR2 is YYDKDF in the germline V gene (reference sequence). With V trimmed by 4 bases and J by 7 bases, 4 bases remained unmatched. This CDR3 has 14 residues. DNA for the CDR3: TGTGCCACCAGCATTGACAGGGGGAGTGAAAAACTGTTTTTT. It is translated as CATSIDRGSEKLFF.